This TCR beta chain comes out of a study of glioma-infiltrating T cells after dendritic cell vaccination. Profiling relied on immunoSEQ multiplex PCR, and the TCRdb table lists in-frame clones only, not all of them. The table includes around 100,000 clones, 81% detected once. Germline V gives CDR1 LNHNV, CDR2 YYDKDF (reference sequence). V was pared by 7 bases and J by 2 bases, with 8 bases of the junction left unmatched. This CDR3 is 15 amino acids long. The material sequenced was blood, taken before dendritic cell vaccination. This chain links TRBV15 with TRBJ2-3, with TRBD2 matching over 8 bases. The sequence was obtained from a human donor with glioblastoma. The CDR3 region is CATKGTGGVTDTQYF. CDR3 nucleotides: TGTGCCACCAAAGGGACCGGGGGGGTCACAGATACGCAGTATTTT.